This TCR beta chain appears in the sequencing data of a study of early T cells in non-severe SARS-CoV-2 infection. About the study: Whole-blood bulk RNA, unsorted, was sequenced, and chains were unpaired. Study results and limitations: CD4 and private specificities were missed by VDJdb matching, which favored anti-spike CD8 responses.

This clonotype has at least ten counts. What it binds is unknown. Individual cDNA molecules received unique molecular identifiers. TCRdb reprocessed the 5' RACE reads with MiXCR, giving one entry per CDR3 protein. Of 65,000 to 75,000 distinct CDR3 sequences in the sample, approximately 10% were seen once. The CDR3 has 16 amino acids. CDR1 and CDR2 from the germline V gene are SGDLS and YYNGEE. V was trimmed by 0 bases and J by 4 bases, leaving 15 bases between them. The sequence was collected from an adult who was a healthcare worker with PCR-confirmed SARS-CoV-2 infection or an uninfected control (not recorded which). The specimen sequenced was whole blood. The chain carries TRBV9 and TRBJ2-3; TRBD2 might be the D (7 bases). CDR3 sequence: CASSVDRAGTSDTQYF. CDR3 DNA: TGTGCCAGCAGCGTAGATCGAGCGGGGACATCAGATACGCAGTATTTT.